The 18 T cell receptor beta chains below come from one sample, sequenced in a study of monozygotic twins with inflammatory bowel disease (dated by TCRdb to the late 2010s). Library construction relied on 5' RACE. Sequencer: Illumina HiSeq 2500. After the reads were reprocessed by TCRdb, one entry was made per CDR3 protein sequence, with no DNA. The table for this sample records more than 350,000 distinct CDR3 sequences. The ten most abundant clones make up about 2.6% of the sample. Sequencing used blood. The receptors originated from a human donor with ulcerative colitis or Crohn's disease, or a healthy co-twin of an affected twin (not recorded which).

The rearrangement joins TRBV5-1 to TRBJ1-5; TCRdb gives TRBD1 as the D gene, but with no DNA this cannot be confirmed. This CDR3 is built from 15 residues. CDR1 and CDR2 (germline): SGHRS, YFSETQ. CDR3 sequence reads: CASSFWTGDNQPQHF.

The CDR3: CSVAPSRGGTQYF. The genes are TRBV29-1 and TRBJ2-5. The CDR3 contains 13 residues. Germline V gene sequence: CDR1 SQVTM, CDR2 ANQGSEA.

V gene TRBV7-9 combines with J gene TRBJ1-1; no DNA is available, so the TRBD1 call from TCRdb remains unchecked. The CDR3 spans 13 residues. Germline CDR1 is SEHNR and CDR2 is FQNEAQ (reference sequence). Here the CDR3 reads CASSQDRGGLAFF.

V and J are TRBV11-1 and TRBJ2-2; as DNA is missing, the TRBD1 call by TCRdb cannot be tested. The CDR3 loop spans 16 amino acids. In germline, CDR1 is SGHAT, CDR2 FQDESV (reference sequence). CDR3 sequence reads: CASSAGTGRGTGELFF.

The rearrangement joins TRBV6-5 to TRBJ1-2; TCRdb calls TRBD1, which cannot be checked without DNA. CDR3 length: 17 residues. The V gene's germline CDR1 is MNHEY and CDR2 SVGAGI. CDR3 sequence: CASRSDRGWGIQYGYTF.

The chain combines TRBV7-2 with TRBJ2-1. Germline V gives CDR1 SGHTA, CDR2 FQGNSA. The CDR3 runs 14 residues. This CDR3 reads CASSLEVLNNEQFF.

This chain links TRBV2 with TRBJ2-5; with no DNA, the TCRdb D assignment of TRBD2 cannot be verified. Germline assignment: CDR1 SNHLY and CDR2 FYNNEI. The CDR3 covers 13 residues. This CDR3 is CASSEHGRETQYF.

This chain links TRBV7-6 with TRBJ2-2; TCRdb returns TRBD1, unconfirmable since there is no DNA. CDR1 SGHVS and CDR2 FNYEAQ come from the germline V gene. The CDR3 is made up of 15 amino acids. CDR3 protein: CASSLFGQGSGELFF. The whole variable domain, remainder taken from reference TRBV7-6 and TRBJ2-2, is GAGVSQSPRYKVTKRGQDVALRCDPISGHVSLYWYRQALGQGPEFLTYFNYEAQQDKSGLPNDRFSAERPEGSISTLTIQRTEQRDSAMYRCASSLFGQGSGELFFGEGSRLTVL.

The rearrangement joins TRBV15 to TRBJ2-1; with no DNA, the TCRdb D assignment of TRBD2 cannot be verified. The CDR3 spans 16 residues. In germline, CDR1 is LNHNV, CDR2 YYDKDF (reference sequence). The CDR3 sequence is CATSLRLAGEYNEQFF. Based on the CDR3 plus reference TRBV15 and TRBJ2-1, the full variable domain is DAMVIQNPRYQVTQFGKPVTLSCSQTLNHNVMYWYQQKSSQAPKLLFHYYDKDFNNEADTPDNFQSRRPNTSFCFLDIRSPGLGDTAMYLCATSLRLAGEYNEQFFGPGTRLTVL.

The chain recombines TRBV7-9 with TRBJ1-1; the D call from TCRdb, TRBD1, cannot be confirmed without DNA. The CDR3 extends over 13 amino acids. Germline CDR1 is SEHNR and CDR2 is FQNEAQ (reference sequence). Here the CDR3 reads CASSLWGAGEAFF. Based on the CDR3 plus reference TRBV7-9 and TRBJ1-1, the full variable domain is DTGVSQNPRHKITKRGQNVTFRCDPISEHNRLYWYRQTLGQGPEFLTYFQNEAQLEKSRLLSDRFSAERPKGSFSTLEIQRTEQGDSAMYLCASSLWGAGEAFFGQGTRLTVV.

The chain employs TRBV20-1 and TRBJ2-7; with no DNA, the TCRdb D assignment of TRBD2 cannot be verified. Germline-derived CDR1 and CDR2 are DFQATT and SNEGSKA (reference sequence). This CDR3 comprises 11 residues. Here the CDR3 reads CSARGTAEQYF.

The gene calls are TRBV7-2 and TRBJ2-4; with no DNA, the TCRdb D assignment of TRBD1 cannot be verified. Germline lookup yields CDR1 SGHTA and CDR2 FQGNSA. This CDR3 region has 13 residues. The CDR3 loop reads CASSSGQGNIQYF. The whole variable domain, remainder taken from reference TRBV7-2 and TRBJ2-4, is GAGVSQSPSNKVTEKGKDVELRCDPISGHTALYWYRQSLGQGLEFLIYFQGNSAPDKSGLPSDRFSAERTGGSVSTLTIQRTQQEDSAVYLCASSSGQGNIQYFGAGTRLSVL.

The V and J genes are TRBV4-3 and TRBJ1-4; TCRdb's D gene call, TRBD1, goes unchecked for lack of DNA. Looked up from germline, CDR1 is LGHNA and CDR2 is YSLEER. The CDR3 has 13 amino acids. The CDR3 loop is CASSQGAGEKLFF.

The rearrangement joins TRBV20-1 to TRBJ2-7; TCRdb selects TRBD2, and the lack of DNA leaves this call unchecked. Germline V gives CDR1 DFQATT, CDR2 SNEGSKA (reference sequence). CDR3 length: 15 residues. CDR3 loop: CSARPFSGRDYEQYF.

This chain connects TRBV5-1 to TRBJ2-7; TCRdb indicates TRBD2, and absent DNA this call remains unverified. Germline lookup yields CDR1 SGHRS and CDR2 YFSETQ. There are 16 residues in the CDR3. The CDR3 loop reads CASSPGTTQSTYEQYF.

The chain links TRBV20-1 to TRBJ1-4; the D call of TRBD1 rests on TCRdb alone, since no DNA is present to check it. The CDR3 is 17 residues long. The germline V gene has CDR1 DFQATT and CDR2 SNEGSKA (reference sequence). This CDR3 reads CSAARGQGFATNEKLFF.

J is TRBJ1-1 and V is TRBV5-1. The CDR3 length is 15 residues. CDR1 is SGHRS, CDR2 YFSETQ, per germline. This CDR3 is CASSTDGRTNTEAFF.

This chain connects TRBV2 to TRBJ2-7; with no DNA, the TCRdb D assignment of TRBD1 cannot be verified. Looked up from germline, CDR1 is SNHLY and CDR2 is FYNNEI. CDR3 size: 13 residues. CDR3: CASNEREQGEQYF.